Listed below are T cell receptor beta chains from one sample, sequenced in a study of blood T cell repertoires in COVID-19. The repertoire was sequenced with immunoSEQ multiplex PCR; TCRdb's copy has only in-frame clones and lacks some. The data show about 190,000 clones, roughly 89% seen once. Sample: peripheral blood. These receptors all stem from a man between 40 and 49 years old with acute or convalescent COVID-19. CDR3s include the opening cysteine and the closing phenylalanine or tryptophan. D genes are given only for firm matches. Not all rows give a size; the values are once, few, many and, for expanded clones, a class.

d_gene,abundance,j_gene,v_gene,CDR3aa,CDR3nt
NA,NA,TRBJ1-2,TRBV2,CASSDPPGGYTF,TGTGCCAGCAGTGATCCCCCGGGAGGCTACACCTTC
NA,NA,TRBJ2-5,TRBV7-9,CASSFGEGARNF,NA
NA,NA,TRBJ1-2,TRBV19,CASSTSWRAGGYTF,TGTGCCAGTAGTACCTCTTGGAGGGCCGGGGGCTACACCTTC
NA,NA,TRBJ1-1,TRBV6-5,CASSYSNLVEAFF,TGTGCCAGCAGTTACTCGAATCTAGTAGAAGCTTTCTTT
TRBD1,NA,TRBJ1-5,TRBV5-4,CASSTQGAVEQPQHF,TGTGCCAGCAGTACCCAGGGGGCGGTTGAACAGCCCCAGCATTTT
NA,NA,TRBJ1-5,TRBV6-2/TRBV6-3,CASSYDLGNQPQHF,TGTGCCAGCAGTTACGACTTGGGCAATCAGCCCCAGCATTTT
NA,once,TRBJ2-6,TRBV6-4,CASSPDSSLSGANVLTF,TGTGCCAGCAGCCCGGACAGTTCGCTCTCTGGGGCCAACGTCCTGACTTTC
TRBD1,NA,TRBJ1-1,TRBV4-1,CASSQQRFGTGFSPSAFF,TGCGCCAGCAGCCAACAACGTTTCGGGACAGGGTTTTCGCCGAGTGCTTTCTTT
NA,NA,TRBJ1-5,TRBV19,CASSIMRTGRGNQPQHF,TGTGCCAGTAGTATAATGCGAACAGGTCGAGGCAATCAGCCCCAGCATTTT
NA,NA,TRBJ2-3,TRBV6-2/TRBV6-3,CASSYYGYTDTQYF,TGTGCCAGCAGTTACTACGGTTACACAGATACGCAGTATTTT
TRBD2,NA,TRBJ2-5,TRBV5-6,CASSLVGLAGGVETQYF,TGTGCCAGCAGCTTGGTAGGGCTAGCGGGGGGCGTGGAGACCCAGTACTTC
TRBD1,NA,TRBJ2-7,TRBV7-9,CASSSATGGVDEQYF,TGTGCCAGCAGCTCCGCAACAGGGGGCGTGGACGAGCAGTACTTC
NA,NA,TRBJ2-5,TRBV6-5,CASGQRRETQYF,TGTGCCAGCGGCCAGCGCCGGGAGACCCAGTACTTC
NA,NA,TRBJ1-5,TRBV7-9,CASSLGGGSNQPQHF,TGTGCCAGCAGCTTAGGGGGGGGGTCCAATCAGCCCCAGCATTTT
NA,NA,TRBJ1-3,TRBV6-5,CASSRDTVSGNTIYF,TGTGCCAGCAGTCGGGACACAGTCTCTGGAAACACCATATATTTT
TRBD2,NA,TRBJ2-1,TRBV27,CASSLSVAGGMFF,TGTGCCAGCAGTTTATCGGTAGCGGGGGGAATGTTCTTC
NA,NA,TRBJ1-4,TRBV30,CAWSEVGGTNEKLFF,TGTGCCTGGAGTGAAGTCGGTGGAACTAATGAAAAACTGTTTTTT
TRBD2,NA,TRBJ2-3,TRBV29-1,CSVASAGGWDTQYF,TGCAGCGTTGCCTCGGCGGGGGGTTGGGATACGCAGTATTTT
TRBD2,NA,TRBJ2-3,TRBV7-8,CASSLPGLAGARGTDTQYF,TGTGCCAGCAGCCTCCCGGGACTAGCGGGGGCCAGGGGCACAGATACGCAGTATTTT
NA,NA,TRBJ1-4,TRBV12-3/TRBV12-4,CASRWRGGEKLFF,TGTGCCAGCAGGTGGAGGGGCGGTGAAAAACTGTTTTTT
NA,NA,TRBJ2-4,TRBV4-1,CASSQDLDRVAKNIQYF,TGCGCCAGCAGCCAAGACCTTGACAGAGTAGCCAAAAACATTCAGTACTTC
NA,NA,TRBJ2-7,TRBV9,CASSVGLTYEQYF,TGTGCCAGCAGCGTAGGACTTACCTACGAGCAGTACTTC
NA,NA,TRBJ1-3,TRBV6-2/TRBV6-3,CASSYSSPSSGNTIYF,TGTGCCAGCAGTTACTCGTCTCCGTCCTCTGGAAACACCATATATTTT
NA,NA,TRBJ2-3,TRBV19,CASSIGGGGRDTQYF,TGTGCCAGTAGTATAGGGGGCGGGGGCCGGGATACGCAGTATTTT
TRBD1,NA,TRBJ2-1,TRBV29-1,CTGQGADNEQFF,TGCACGGGACAGGGCGCGGACAATGAGCAGTTCTTC
NA,NA,TRBJ2-7,TRBV5-4,CASSWTGGAREQYF,TGTGCCAGCAGCTGGACAGGAGGGGCTCGCGAGCAGTACTTC
TRBD2,NA,TRBJ2-1,TRBV27,CASSSLAGGGNEQFF,TGTGCCAGCAGTTCCCTAGCGGGGGGTGGGAATGAGCAGTTCTTC
TRBD1,few,TRBJ1-5,TRBV28,CASSRQGTPYNQPQHF,TGTGCCAGCAGCCGACAGGGGACTCCCTACAATCAGCCCCAGCATTTT
NA,NA,TRBJ2-5,TRBV9,CASSGVPTTGGLETQYF,TGTGCCAGCAGCGGAGTCCCTACGACAGGTGGCTTAGAGACCCAGTACTTC
TRBD1,NA,TRBJ2-3,TRBV29-1,CSGSPGQGLRTDTQYF,TGCAGCGGGAGCCCGGGACAGGGGTTAAGGACAGATACGCAGTATTTT
TRBD1,NA,TRBJ1-2,TRBV5-1,CASSLGQGVFGYTF,TGCGCCAGCAGCTTGGGACAGGGGGTATTCGGCTACACCTTC
TRBD1,NA,TRBJ1-4,TRBV9,CASSRTGDEKLFF,TGTGCCAGCAGTCGGACAGGGGATGAAAAACTGTTTTTT
NA,NA,TRBJ1-4,TRBV2,CASSERAGLTATNEKLFF,TGTGCCAGCAGTGAGCGGGCGGGACTCACTGCAACTAATGAAAAACTGTTTTTT
NA,NA,TRBJ2-2,TRBV7-3,CASSQGAGSTGELFF,TGTGCCAGCAGCCAAGGGGCAGGGTCAACCGGGGAGCTGTTTTTT
NA,NA,TRBJ1-2,TRBV6-6,CASSYSRVTGGYTF,TGTGCCAGCAGTTACTCGAGAGTCACGGGAGGCTACACCTTC
TRBD1,NA,TRBJ1-4,TRBV29-1,CSVEGGQGINEKLFF,TGCAGCGTTGAAGGGGGACAGGGCATTAATGAAAAACTGTTTTTT
TRBD1,NA,TRBJ2-3,TRBV7-9,CASSFGQGTDTQYF,TGTGCCAGCAGTTTTGGACAGGGCACAGATACGCAGTATTTT
NA,NA,TRBJ1-1,TRBV4-2,CASSQGHSKNTEAFF,TGTGCCAGCAGCCAAGGTCATAGTAAAAACACTGAAGCTTTCTTT
TRBD1,NA,TRBJ2-7,TRBV19,CASWDSNSYEQYF,TGTGCCAGTTGGGACAGCAACTCCTACGAGCAGTACTTC
NA,NA,TRBJ1-4,TRBV5-1,CASSLDRSGSNEKLFF,TGCGCCAGCAGCTTGGACAGGAGTGGGTCTAATGAAAAACTGTTTTTT
NA,NA,TRBJ1-3,TRBV7-9,CASSLGWGGEAGNTIYF,TGTGCCAGCAGCTTGGGGTGGGGGGGCGAAGCTGGAAACACCATATATTTT
NA,NA,TRBJ1-1,TRBV7-8,CASSPLYRTEAFF,TGTGCCAGCAGCCCTTTATACAGGACTGAAGCTTTCTTT
NA,NA,TRBJ2-1,TRBV29-1,CSGRAGDYNEQFF,TGCAGCGGGAGGGCTGGGGACTACAATGAGCAGTTCTTC
NA,NA,TRBJ1-5,TRBV10-3,CATREGTSNQPQHF,TGTGCCACCCGGGAGGGAACCAGCAATCAGCCCCAGCATTTT
NA,NA,TRBJ2-7,TRBV6-5,CASSYGLSYEQYF,TGTGCCAGCAGTTACGGCCTGTCCTACGAGCAGTACTTC
NA,NA,TRBJ2-2,TRBV5-1,CASQDANTGELFF,TGCGCCAGCCAGGATGCGAACACCGGGGAGCTGTTTTTT
TRBD1,NA,TRBJ1-5,TRBV7-2,CASRDRGRGPQHF,TGTGCCAGCAGGGACAGGGGGCGAGGGCCCCAGCATTTT
TRBD1,NA,TRBJ2-3,TRBV6-5,CASTRTGASTDTQYF,TGTGCCAGCACTAGAACAGGGGCTAGCACAGATACGCAGTATTTT
NA,NA,TRBJ1-5,TRBV3-1/TRBV3-2,CASSQAQGGGQPQHF,TGTGCCAGCAGCCAAGCACAGGGAGGGGGTCAGCCCCAGCATTTT
NA,once,TRBJ1-5,TRBV6-1,CASSEPSGSNQPQHF,TGTGCCAGCAGTGAACCCAGCGGTAGCAATCAGCCCCAGCATTTT
TRBD1,NA,TRBJ2-7,TRBV28,CASSFRDRYYEQYF,TGTGCCAGCAGTTTCCGGGACAGATACTACGAGCAGTACTTC
NA,NA,TRBJ2-7,TRBV5-6,CASSLGRTYEQYF,TGTGCCAGCAGCTTGGGGCGGACCTACGAGCAGTACTTC